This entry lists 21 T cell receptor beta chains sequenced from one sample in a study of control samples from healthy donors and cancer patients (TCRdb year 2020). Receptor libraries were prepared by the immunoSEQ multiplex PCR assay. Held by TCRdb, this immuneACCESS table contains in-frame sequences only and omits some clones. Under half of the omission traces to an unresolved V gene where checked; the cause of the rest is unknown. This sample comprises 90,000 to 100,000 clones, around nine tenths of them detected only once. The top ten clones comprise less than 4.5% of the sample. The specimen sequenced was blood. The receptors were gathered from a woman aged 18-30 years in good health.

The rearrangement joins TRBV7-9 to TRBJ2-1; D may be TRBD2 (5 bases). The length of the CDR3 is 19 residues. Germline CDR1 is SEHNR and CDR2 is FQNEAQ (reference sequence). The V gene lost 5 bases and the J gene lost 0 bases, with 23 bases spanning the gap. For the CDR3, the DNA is TGTGCCAGCAGCCACCCACGTGGTCGGGGTAATCCCTCCTACAATGAGCAGTTCTTC. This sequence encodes CASSHPRGRGNPSYNEQFF.

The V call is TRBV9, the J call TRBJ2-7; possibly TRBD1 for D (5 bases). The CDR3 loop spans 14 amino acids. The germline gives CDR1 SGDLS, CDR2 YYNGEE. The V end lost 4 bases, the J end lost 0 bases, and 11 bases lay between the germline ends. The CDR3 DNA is TGTGCCAGCAGCCTCGGACACTCCTCCTACGAGCAGTACTTC. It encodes CASSLGHSSYEQYF.

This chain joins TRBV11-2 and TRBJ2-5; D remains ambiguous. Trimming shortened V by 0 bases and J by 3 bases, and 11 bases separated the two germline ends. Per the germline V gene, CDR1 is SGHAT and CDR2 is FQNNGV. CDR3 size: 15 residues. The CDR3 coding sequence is TGTGCCAGCAGCTTAGAATTTTCGGTGGAAGAGACCCAGTACTTC. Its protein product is CASSLEFSVEETQYF.

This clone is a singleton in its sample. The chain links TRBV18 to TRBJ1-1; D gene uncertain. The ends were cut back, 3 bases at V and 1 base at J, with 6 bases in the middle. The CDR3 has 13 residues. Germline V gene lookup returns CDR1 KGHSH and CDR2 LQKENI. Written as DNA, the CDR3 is TGTGCCAGCTCACCCGAAAGGAACACTGAAGCTTTCTTT. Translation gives CASSPERNTEAFF.

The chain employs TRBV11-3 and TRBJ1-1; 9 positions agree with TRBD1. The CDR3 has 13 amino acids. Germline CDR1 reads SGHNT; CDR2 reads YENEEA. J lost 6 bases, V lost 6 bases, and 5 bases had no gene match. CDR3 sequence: CASSPTGGSEAFF. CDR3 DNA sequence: TGTGCCAGCAGTCCAACAGGGGGCTCTGAAGCTTTCTTT.

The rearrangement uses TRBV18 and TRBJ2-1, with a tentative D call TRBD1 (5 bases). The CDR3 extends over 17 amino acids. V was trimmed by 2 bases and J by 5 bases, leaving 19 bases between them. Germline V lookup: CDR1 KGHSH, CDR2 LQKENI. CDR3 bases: TGTGCCAGCTCACCAATTTTATTGTCAGGGTATAACAATGAGCAGTTCTTC. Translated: CASSPILLSGYNNEQFF.

For the CDR3, the DNA is TGTGCCAGCAGCTCAACTAGCGCAAGGGAGCTGTTTTTT. Its translation is CASSSTSARELFF. The V and J genes are TRBV5-5 and TRBJ2-2, with TRBD2 identical over 7 bases. V trimming: 3 bases; J trimming: 9 bases; junction bases outside the gene matches: 5. Germline loops: CDR1 SGHKS, CDR2 YYEKEE (reference sequence). This CDR3 is 13 amino acids long. The variable domain in full, completed from reference TRBV5-5 and TRBJ2-2, reads DAGVTQSPTHLIKTRGQQVTLRCSPISGHKSVSWYQQVLGQGPQFIFQYYEKEERGRGNFPDRFSARQFPNYSSELNVNALLLGDSALYLCASSSTSARELFFGEGSRLTVL.

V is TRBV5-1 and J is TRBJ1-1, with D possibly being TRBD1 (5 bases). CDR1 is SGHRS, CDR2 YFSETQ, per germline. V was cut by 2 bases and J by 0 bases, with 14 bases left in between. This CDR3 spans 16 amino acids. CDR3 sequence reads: CASSFNGAGVNTEAFF. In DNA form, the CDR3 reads TGCGCCAGCAGCTTCAATGGGGCAGGAGTGAACACTGAAGCTTTCTTT.

CDR3 in DNA: TGTGCCAGCAGCTTTCCCCAGGGTCAGCCCCAGCATTTT. Amino acid sequence: CASSFPQGQPQHF. The chain employs TRBV7-9 and TRBJ1-5; perhaps TRBD1 as D (5 bases). The germline V gene encodes CDR1 SEHNR and CDR2 FQNEAQ (reference sequence). V was shortened by 3 bases and J by 6 bases, with 9 bases between the two germline ends. This CDR3 is 13 amino acids long. Full variable domain (remainder filled in from reference TRBV7-9 and TRBJ1-5): DTGVSQNPRHKITKRGQNVTFRCDPISEHNRLYWYRQTLGQGPEFLTYFQNEAQLEKSRLLSDRFSAERPKGSFSTLEIQRTEQGDSAMYLCASSFPQGQPQHFGDGTRLSIL.

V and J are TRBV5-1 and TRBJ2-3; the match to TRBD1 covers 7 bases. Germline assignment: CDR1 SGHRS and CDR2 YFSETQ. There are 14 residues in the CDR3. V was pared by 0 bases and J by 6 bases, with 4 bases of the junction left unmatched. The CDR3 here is CASSLGDSADTQYF. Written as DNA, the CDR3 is TGCGCCAGCAGCTTGGGGGACAGTGCGGATACGCAGTATTTT.

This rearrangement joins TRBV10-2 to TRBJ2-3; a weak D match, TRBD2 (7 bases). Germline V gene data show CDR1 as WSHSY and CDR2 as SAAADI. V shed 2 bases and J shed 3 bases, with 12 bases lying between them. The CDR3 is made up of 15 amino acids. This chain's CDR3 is CASSERGAGTDTQYF. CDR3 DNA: TGCGCCAGCAGTGAGCGGGGGGCCGGGACAGATACGCAGTATTTT.

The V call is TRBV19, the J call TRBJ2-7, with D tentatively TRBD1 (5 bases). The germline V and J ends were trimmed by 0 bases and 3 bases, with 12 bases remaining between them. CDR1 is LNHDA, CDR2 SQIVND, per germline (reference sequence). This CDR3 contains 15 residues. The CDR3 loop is CASSIDGQGYYEQYF. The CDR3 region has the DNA TGTGCCAGTAGTATAGACGGGCAGGGATACTACGAGCAGTACTTC.

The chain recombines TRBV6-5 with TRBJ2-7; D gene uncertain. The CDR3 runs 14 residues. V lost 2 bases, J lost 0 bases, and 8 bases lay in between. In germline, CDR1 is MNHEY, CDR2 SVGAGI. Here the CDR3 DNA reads TGTGCCAGCAGTTACCGGCGGCTCTCCTACGAGCAGTACTTC. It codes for CASSYRRLSYEQYF.

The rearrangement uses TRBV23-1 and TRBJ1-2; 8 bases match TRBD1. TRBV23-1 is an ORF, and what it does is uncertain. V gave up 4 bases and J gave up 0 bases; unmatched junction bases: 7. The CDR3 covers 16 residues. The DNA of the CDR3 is TGCGCCAGCAGTCCCCCGGACAGGGCGGCTAACTATGGCTACACCTTC. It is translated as CASSPPDRAANYGYTF.

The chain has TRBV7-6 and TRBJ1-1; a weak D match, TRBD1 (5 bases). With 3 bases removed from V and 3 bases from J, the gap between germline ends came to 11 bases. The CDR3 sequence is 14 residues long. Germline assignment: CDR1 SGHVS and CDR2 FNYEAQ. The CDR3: CASSFTSRDTEAFF. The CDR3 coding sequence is TGTGCCAGCAGCTTCACGAGCAGGGACACTGAAGCTTTCTTT.

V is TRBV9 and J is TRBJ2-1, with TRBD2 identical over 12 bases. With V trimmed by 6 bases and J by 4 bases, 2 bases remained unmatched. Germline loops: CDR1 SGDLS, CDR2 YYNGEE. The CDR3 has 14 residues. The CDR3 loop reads CASTLAGGYNEQFF. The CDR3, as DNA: TGTGCCAGCACCCTAGCGGGGGGGTACAATGAGCAGTTCTTC. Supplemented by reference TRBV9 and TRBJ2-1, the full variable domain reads DSGVTQTPKHLITATGQRVTLRCSPRSGDLSVYWYQQSLDQGLQFLIQYYNGEERAKGNILERFSAQQFPDLHSELNLSSLELGDSALYFCASTLAGGYNEQFFGPGTRLTVL.

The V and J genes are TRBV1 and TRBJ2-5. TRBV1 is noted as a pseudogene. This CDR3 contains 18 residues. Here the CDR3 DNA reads TGCACCAGCAGCCAAGAAGGCGCACTTCCCGCCCCACGTGGGGGCCAGTACTTC. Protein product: CTSSQEGALPAPRGGQYF.

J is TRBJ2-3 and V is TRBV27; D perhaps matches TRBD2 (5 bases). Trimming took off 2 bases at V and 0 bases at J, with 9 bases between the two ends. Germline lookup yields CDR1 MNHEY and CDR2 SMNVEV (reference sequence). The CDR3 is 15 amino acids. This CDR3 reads CASSLTGMSTDTQYF. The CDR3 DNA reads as TGTGCCAGCAGTTTAACGGGGATGAGCACAGATACGCAGTATTTT.

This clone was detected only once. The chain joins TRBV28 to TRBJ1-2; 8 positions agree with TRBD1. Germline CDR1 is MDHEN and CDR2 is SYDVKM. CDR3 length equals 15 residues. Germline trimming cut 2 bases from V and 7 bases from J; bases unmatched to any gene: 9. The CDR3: CASSLNQGAFPGYTF. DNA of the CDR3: TGTGCCAGCAGTTTAAACCAGGGGGCCTTTCCTGGCTACACCTTC.

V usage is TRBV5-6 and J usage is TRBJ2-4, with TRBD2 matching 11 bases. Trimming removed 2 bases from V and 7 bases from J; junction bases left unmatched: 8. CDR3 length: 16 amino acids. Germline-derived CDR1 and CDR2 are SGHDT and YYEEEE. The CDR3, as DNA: TGTGCCAGCAGCTTCAGTAGCGGGGGGGCCCGGAACATTCAGTACTTC. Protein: CASSFSSGGARNIQYF.

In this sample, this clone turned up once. The CDR3 protein is CASSLTGGTSEAFF. The CDR3 nucleotides read TGTGCCAGCAGTTTAACAGGGGGGACCTCTGAAGCTTTCTTT. V is TRBV2 and J is TRBJ1-1, with TRBD1 matching over 8 bases. The junction had 8 bases not matched to a gene; V was cut back by 5 bases and J by 6 bases. Germline V gene data show CDR1 as SNHLY and CDR2 as FYNNEI. The CDR3 is 14 amino acids.